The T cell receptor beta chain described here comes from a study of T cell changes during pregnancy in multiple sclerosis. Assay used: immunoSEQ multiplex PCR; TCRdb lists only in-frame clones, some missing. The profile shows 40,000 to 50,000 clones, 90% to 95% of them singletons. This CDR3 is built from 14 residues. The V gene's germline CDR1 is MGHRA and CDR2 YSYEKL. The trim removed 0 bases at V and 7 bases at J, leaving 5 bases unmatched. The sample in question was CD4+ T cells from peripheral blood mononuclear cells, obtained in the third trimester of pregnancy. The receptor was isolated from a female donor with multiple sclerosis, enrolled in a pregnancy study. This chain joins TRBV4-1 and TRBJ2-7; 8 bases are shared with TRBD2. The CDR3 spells CASSQDPGGREQYF. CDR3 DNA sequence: TGCGCCAGCAGCCAAGATCCGGGGGGGAGAGAGCAGTACTTC.